Each of the 17 T cell receptor beta chains below was sequenced from the same sample in a study of T cells in Graves' hyperthyroidism and ophthalmopathy. Amplified TCR beta CDR3 regions came from RNA transcripts. TCR CDR3 underwent first-round RT-PCR with the HTBI primer set. TCRdb used MiXCR to reprocess the multiplex PCR reads, holding one entry per CDR3 protein. Of about 400,000 distinct CDR3 sequences listed, 15% to 18% are singletons. The sequencing sample was made of blood. Receptors originate from a woman between 18 and 29 years old with Graves' hyperthyroidism.

This clonotype occurred many times. The V and J genes are TRBV4-2 and TRBJ1-1; D is unresolved. The germline CDR1 and CDR2 sequences are LGHNA and YNFKEQ. The CDR3 is 16 amino acids. With 0 bases removed from V and 0 bases from J, the gap between germline ends came to 11 bases. The CDR3, as DNA: TGTGCCAGCAGCCAAGATCGTGGCAAGGTGAACACTGAAGCTTTCTTT. Translation: CASSQDRGKVNTEAFF.

This clonotype was recorded a few times. The chain employs TRBV19 and TRBJ1-1; no definite D call. Germline lookup yields CDR1 LNHDA and CDR2 SQIVND (reference sequence). V dropped 6 bases and J dropped 1 base, with 12 bases sitting between them. The CDR3 has 14 amino acids. The CDR3 loop reads CASRVTTGNTEAFF. The CDR3 DNA reads TGTGCCAGTAGAGTGACCACCGGGAACACTGAAGCTTTCTTT.

V gene TRBV7-9 combines with J gene TRBJ2-3; a weak D match, TRBD2 (5 bases). The germline V gene has CDR1 SEHNR and CDR2 FQNEAQ (reference sequence). V was clipped by 5 bases and J by 0 bases, with 12 bases between them. CDR3 length: 15 residues. Here the CDR3 DNA reads TGTGCCAGCAGCCCTCTGGGCGGGAGCACAGATACGCAGTATTTT. Translation gives CASSPLGGSTDTQYF.

V gene TRBV29-1 combines with J gene TRBJ1-2, with 7 positions matching TRBD1. The CDR3 totals 12 residues. Per the germline V gene, CDR1 is SQVTM and CDR2 is ANQGSEA. V shed 3 bases, J shed 8 bases, and the junction held 6 bases outside the gene matches. CDR3 amino acids: CSVEGTAYGYTF. The CDR3 coding sequence is TGCAGCGTTGAGGGGACAGCATACGGCTACACCTTC.

This clonotype was seen at least ten times. The V and J genes are TRBV15 and TRBJ2-7; D is ambiguous. Trimming stripped 0 bases from V and 3 bases from J, with 6 bases between. The germline V gene has CDR1 LNHNV and CDR2 YYDKDF (reference sequence). The CDR3 totals 13 residues. CDR3 DNA: TGTGCCACCAGCAGAGATTTGAACTACGAGCAGTACTTC. Amino acid sequence: CATSRDLNYEQYF. Looking up the rest from reference TRBV15 and TRBJ2-7 gives the full variable domain: DAMVIQNPRYQVTQFGKPVTLSCSQTLNHNVMYWYQQKSSQAPKLLFHYYDKDFNNEADTPDNFQSRRPNTSFCFLDIRSPGLGDTAMYLCATSRDLNYEQYFGPGTRLTVT.

This clonotype was observed many times. The gene calls are TRBV20-1 and TRBJ1-2; D might be TRBD1 (6 bases). The CDR3 has 14 residues. Germline values: CDR1 DFQATT, CDR2 SNEGSKA (reference sequence). V was pared by 6 bases and J by 0 bases, with 14 bases between. CDR3 protein: CSADRDTPNYGYTF. The DNA of the CDR3 is TGCAGTGCAGACCGGGACACCCCTAACTATGGCTACACCTTC.

There are many counts of this clonotype. The chain's CDR3 is CASSYLGTGGTEAFF. As DNA, the CDR3 is TGTGCCAGCAGTTACCTTGGGACAGGGGGCACTGAAGCTTTCTTT. The chain couples TRBV6-5 to TRBJ1-1, with TRBD1 matching over 11 bases. From germline, CDR1 is MNHEY and CDR2 SVGAGI. This CDR3 region has 15 residues. J was trimmed by 4 bases and V by 2 bases; bases with no gene match: 3.

This chain links TRBV29-1 with TRBJ2-1, with 8 bases that match TRBD2. CDR3 size: 11 residues. With V trimmed by 8 bases and J by 10 bases, 7 bases remained unmatched. Germline lookup yields CDR1 SQVTM and CDR2 ANQGSEA. The CDR3 DNA sequence: TGCAGCATACTAGCGGCAACGGAGCAGTTCTTC. Its translation is CSILAATEQFF.

The table lists this clonotype with a few counts. The CDR3 spells CSATGTAEETQYF. The CDR3, as DNA: TGCAGTGCTACCGGGACGGCGGAAGAGACCCAGTACTTC. The V gene is TRBV20-1, the J gene TRBJ2-5; D is possibly TRBD1 or TRBD2 (5 bases each). This CDR3 comprises 13 residues. V lost 4 bases and J 3 bases, leaving 12 bases between the germline ends. The germline gives CDR1 DFQATT, CDR2 SNEGSKA (reference sequence).

On this clonotype: A junction boundary mismatches the germline segment, possibly from a read error. The V and J genes are TRBV28 and TRBJ2-1; 13 bases line up with TRBD2. This CDR3 spans 17 amino acids. Germline V CDR1 and CDR2: MDHEN, SYDVKM. The CDR3 DNA reads TGTGTCAGCAGTTTAGGGTACCCGGGACTAGCGGGAAATGAGCAGTTCTTC. Amino acids: CVSSLGYPGLAGNEQFF.

This clonotype has just a few counts. V usage is TRBV3-1 and J usage is TRBJ2-3, with D possibly being TRBD2 (5 bases). The CDR3 runs 21 residues. Per the germline V gene, CDR1 is LGHDT and CDR2 is YNNKEL (reference sequence). Deletions cut 0 bases from V and 1 base from J, with 26 bases between. The CDR3: CASSQDPRRGFGPYGTDTQYF. In DNA form, the CDR3 reads TGTGCCAGCAGCCAAGATCCACGGCGCGGGTTCGGGCCATATGGCACAGATACGCAGTATTTT.

The gene calls are TRBV28 and TRBJ1-1; no clear D gene. The CDR3 sequence is 14 residues long. The germline gives CDR1 MDHEN, CDR2 SYDVKM. Trimming pared 2 bases from V and 0 bases from J, leaving 7 bases between. The CDR3 reads CASSLRPLNTEAFF. Here the CDR3 DNA reads TGTGCCAGCAGTTTACGGCCGTTGAACACTGAAGCTTTCTTT. Full variable domain (rest looked up from reference TRBV28 and TRBJ1-1): DVKVTQSSRYLVKRTGEKVFLECVQDMDHENMFWYRQDPGLGLRLIYFSYDVKMKEKGDIPEGYSVSREKKERFSLILESASTNQTSMYLCASSLRPLNTEAFFGQGTRLTVV.

This clonotype was counted between two and nine times. The chain uses TRBV3-1 and TRBJ2-7; D ambiguous. Germline V gene lookup returns CDR1 LGHDT and CDR2 YNNKEL (reference sequence). V was pared by 2 bases and J by 4 bases, with 12 bases between. CDR3 size: 14 residues. The CDR3 DNA reads as TGTGCCAGCAGCCAATCTAACCAACAGTACGAGCAGTACTTC. This translates into CASSQSNQQYEQYF.

In DNA, the CDR3 is TGTGCCAGCAGCTTAGAGGGTTGGGTCAAGGACTATGGCTACACCTTC. This sequence encodes CASSLEGWVKDYGYTF. V gene TRBV7-9 combines with J gene TRBJ1-2; D remains ambiguous. The CDR3 sequence is 16 residues long. The germline V and J ends were trimmed by 1 base and 3 bases, with 15 bases remaining between them. Per the germline V gene, CDR1 is SEHNR and CDR2 is FQNEAQ (reference sequence).

This clonotype came up many times. The gene calls are TRBV28 and TRBJ2-5, with 9 bases that match TRBD2. Trimming at V came to 4 bases and at J to 2 bases, leaving 11 bases not matched to a gene. The germline V gene encodes CDR1 MDHEN and CDR2 SYDVKM. The CDR3 consists of 17 residues. In DNA form, the CDR3 reads TGTGCCAGCAGTTCCCTAATTTTTCTAGCGGGACAAGAGACCCAGTACTTC. Its translation is CASSSLIFLAGQETQYF.

The chain couples TRBV6-2 or TRBV6-3 to TRBJ2-3, with D uncertain. CDR3 length: 16 amino acids. From germline, CDR1 is MNHEY and CDR2 SVGEGT. Trimming stripped 4 bases from V and 2 bases from J, with 16 bases between. CDR3 in amino acids: CASSWNRVLATDTQYF. The CDR3 nucleotides read TGTGCCAGCAGTTGGAACCGGGTCCTGGCCACAGATACGCAGTATTTT.

This clonotype has more than one count but fewer than ten. V gene TRBV7-3 combines with J gene TRBJ2-1; tentative D call: TRBD2 (5 bases). The CDR3 runs 18 residues. V was trimmed by 5 bases and J by 0 bases, leaving 20 bases between them. Germline V lookup: CDR1 SGHTA, CDR2 FQGTGA. In nucleotides, the CDR3 is TGTGCCAGCAGCCATGGCCCTCTAAGAGGGAGCTCCTACAATGAGCAGTTCTTC. Its translation is CASSHGPLRGSSYNEQFF.